This TCR beta chain comes out of a study of cytomegalovirus exposure and HLA in healthy donors. Germline values: CDR1 SNHLY, CDR2 FYNNEI. The V and J ends lost 11 bases and 3 bases respectively, with 13 bases between them. The CDR3 has 12 residues. Healthy bone marrow donors made up the donor group. Study results and limitations: Among the most significant clusters, several appeared linked to common viral pathogens in a later analysis. With later analysis, a missense DCLRE1C variant became linked to TCR beta V- and J-gene trimming. Testing in vitro showed a few CMV-associated chains specific for CMV antigens.

As regards this clone: What it binds is not known.

The study ran its PCR with 60 Vbeta and 13 Jbeta primers. Data came from immunoSEQ multiplex PCR; TCRdb stores just in-frame clones and leaves some out. The data contain over 150,000 clones, 80% to 85% of them singletons. The receptor was derived from a boy younger than 10 in good health and CMV-seronegative. Sequenced: PBMCs. V is TRBV2 and J is TRBJ1-2; tentatively, D is TRBD1 (6 bases). CDR3 sequence reads: CAGRGHHYGYTF. Here the CDR3 DNA reads TGTGCCGGCCGGGGACATCACTATGGCTACACCTTC.